This T cell receptor (beta chain) was sequenced during a study of beta chain features in type 1 diabetes. Regarding the study as a whole: Significant though moderate, a shortening of TCRB CDR3s appeared in all four CD4+ subsets of Type 1 diabetes patients.

The sequenced template was cDNA made from the entire isolated RNA. The repertoire was sequenced with immunoSEQ multiplex PCR; TCRdb's copy has only in-frame clones and lacks some. This repertoire shows hundreds of thousands of clones, roughly 13% found once; its top ten account for 0.022%. The CDR3 covers 14 residues. V lost 6 bases, J lost 1 base, and 13 bases lay in between. CDR1 is SNHLY and CDR2 is FYNNEI in the germline V gene. About this clone: Its target is not known.

Sequencing was carried out using naive CD4+ T cells from blood. The rearrangement uses TRBV2 and TRBJ2-7, with D possibly being TRBD1 (6 bases). The TCR sequence derives from a man aged 18 to 30 with type 1 diabetes. For the CDR3, the DNA is TGTGCCAGCAGGGAACAGGGAGAGTCCTACGAGCAGTACTTC. This gives the protein CASREQGESYEQYF.